This TCR beta chain was profiled in a study of OX40 agonist ivuxolimab in advanced cancers. Study-wide findings and caveats: Nonresponders, in some cases, also had low normalized T-cell clonal expansion. Partial responders dosed at 0.1-3.0 mg/kg displayed clonal expansion ranking among the lowest.

Some clones are missing from TCRdb's copy, which holds only in-frame ones; the method was immunoSEQ multiplex PCR. This sample has about 64,000 clones, with around 83% found just once. This clone was counted once. Its antigen is currently unknown. The receptor comes from an adult with an advanced solid tumor such as melanoma, head and neck, liver or kidney cancer. Sequencing was performed on CD4+ or CD8+ T cells sorted from blood, taken in a trial of the OX40 agonist ivuxolimab.

The chain's CDR3 is CASSLDSSGNTIYF. CDR3 nucleotide sequence: TGCGCCAGCAGCTTGGACAGCTCTGGAAACACCATATATTTT. The rearrangement uses TRBV5-1 and TRBJ1-3; no clear D. Trimming stripped 0 bases from V and 0 bases from J, with 4 bases between. Germline V gene lookup returns CDR1 SGHRS and CDR2 YFSETQ. The length of the CDR3 is 14 residues.